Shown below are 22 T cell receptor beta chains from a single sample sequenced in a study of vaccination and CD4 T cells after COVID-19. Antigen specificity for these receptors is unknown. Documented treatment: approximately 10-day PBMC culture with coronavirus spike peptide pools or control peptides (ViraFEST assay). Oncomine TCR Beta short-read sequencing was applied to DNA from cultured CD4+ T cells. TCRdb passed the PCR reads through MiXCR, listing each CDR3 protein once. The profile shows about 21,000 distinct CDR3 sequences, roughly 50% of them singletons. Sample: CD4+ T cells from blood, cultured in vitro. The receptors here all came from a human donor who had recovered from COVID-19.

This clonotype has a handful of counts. CDR3 in amino acids: CSANHRGLNGYTF. The CDR3 DNA reads TGCAGTGCTAACCACAGGGGGCTAAATGGCTACACCTTC. The chain joins TRBV20-1 to TRBJ1-2, with 9 positions matching TRBD1. V shed 4 bases, J shed 6 bases, and the junction held 6 bases outside the gene matches. Germline-derived CDR1 and CDR2 are DFQATT and SNEGSKA (reference sequence). The CDR3 contains 13 residues.

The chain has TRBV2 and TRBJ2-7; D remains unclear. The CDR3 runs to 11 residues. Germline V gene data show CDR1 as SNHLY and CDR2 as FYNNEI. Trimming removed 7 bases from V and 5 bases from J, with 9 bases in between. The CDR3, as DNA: TGTGCCAGCACCCTCAACCACGAGCAGTACTTC. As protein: CASTLNHEQYF.

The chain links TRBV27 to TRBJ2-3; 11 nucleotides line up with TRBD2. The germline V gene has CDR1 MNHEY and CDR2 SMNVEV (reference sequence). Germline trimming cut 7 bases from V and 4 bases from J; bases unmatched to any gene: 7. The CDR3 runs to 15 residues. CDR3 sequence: CASTTSGSNPDTQYF. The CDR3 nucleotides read TGTGCCAGCACCACTAGCGGGAGTAATCCAGATACGCAGTATTTT.

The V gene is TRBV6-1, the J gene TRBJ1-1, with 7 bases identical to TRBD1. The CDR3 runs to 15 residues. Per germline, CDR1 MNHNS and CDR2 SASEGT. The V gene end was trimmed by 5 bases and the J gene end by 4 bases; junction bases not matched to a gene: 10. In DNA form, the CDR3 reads TGTGCCAGCAGTCTCCGCGTAGGGGGCTTCACTGAAGCTTTCTTT. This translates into CASSLRVGGFTEAFF.

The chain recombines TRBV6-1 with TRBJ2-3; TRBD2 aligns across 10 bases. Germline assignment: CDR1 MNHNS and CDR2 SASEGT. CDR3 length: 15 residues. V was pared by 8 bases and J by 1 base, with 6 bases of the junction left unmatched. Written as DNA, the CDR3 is TGTGCCAGCTTCTCTAGCGGGAGTGGCACAGATACGCAGTATTTT. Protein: CASFSSGSGTDTQYF.

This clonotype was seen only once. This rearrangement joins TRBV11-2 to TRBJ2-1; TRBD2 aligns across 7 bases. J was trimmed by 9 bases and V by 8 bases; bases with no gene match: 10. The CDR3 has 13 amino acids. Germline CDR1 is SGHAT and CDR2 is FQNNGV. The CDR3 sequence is CASEGGRGGEQFF. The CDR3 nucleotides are TGTGCCAGCGAGGGAGGGAGGGGTGGTGAGCAGTTCTTC.

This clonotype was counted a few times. The CDR3 protein is CASSRDRNSPLHF. The CDR3 DNA follows: TGTGCCAGCAGTCGGGACAGGAATTCACCCCTCCACTTT. The chain joins TRBV6-1 to TRBJ1-6; 8 bases are shared with TRBD1. The CDR3 has 13 residues. V shed 5 bases and J 7 bases; nucleotides not matched to a gene: 1. Germline lookup yields CDR1 MNHNS and CDR2 SASEGT.

In DNA, the CDR3 is TGTGCCAGCAGCTTAGGAGGGACAGGGACGTTGTTCTTC. Residues: CASSLGGTGTLFF. The V and J genes are TRBV11-2 and TRBJ2-1; 9 nucleotides align to TRBD1. Germline trimming cut 1 base from V and 15 bases from J; bases unmatched to any gene: 7. Germline V gene sequence: CDR1 SGHAT, CDR2 FQNNGV. This CDR3 is built from 13 residues.

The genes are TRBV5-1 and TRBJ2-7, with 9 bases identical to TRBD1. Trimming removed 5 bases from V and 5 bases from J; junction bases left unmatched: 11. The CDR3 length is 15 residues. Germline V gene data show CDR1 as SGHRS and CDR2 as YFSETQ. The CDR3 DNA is TGCGCCAGCAGTTCGGACGGACAGGGGTACCACGAGCAGTACTTC. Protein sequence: CASSSDGQGYHEQYF. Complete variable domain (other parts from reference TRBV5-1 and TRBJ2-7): KAGVTQTPRYLIKTRGQQVTLSCSPISGHRSVSWYQQTPGQGLQFLFEYFSETQRNKGNFPGRFSGRQFSNSRSEMNVSTLELGDSALYLCASSSDGQGYHEQYFGPGTRLTVT.

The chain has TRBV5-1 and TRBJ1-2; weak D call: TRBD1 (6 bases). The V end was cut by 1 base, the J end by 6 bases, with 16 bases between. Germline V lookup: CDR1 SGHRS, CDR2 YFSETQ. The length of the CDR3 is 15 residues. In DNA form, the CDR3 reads TGCGCCAGCAGCTTGAACTCGTTCCCAGGGGATGGCTACACCTTC. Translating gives CASSLNSFPGDGYTF.

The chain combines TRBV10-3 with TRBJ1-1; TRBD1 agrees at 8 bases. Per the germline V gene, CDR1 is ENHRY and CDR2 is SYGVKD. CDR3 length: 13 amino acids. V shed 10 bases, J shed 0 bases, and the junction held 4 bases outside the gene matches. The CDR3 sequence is CATRQGLNTEAFF. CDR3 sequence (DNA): TGTGCCACCAGACAGGGGCTGAACACTGAAGCTTTCTTT.

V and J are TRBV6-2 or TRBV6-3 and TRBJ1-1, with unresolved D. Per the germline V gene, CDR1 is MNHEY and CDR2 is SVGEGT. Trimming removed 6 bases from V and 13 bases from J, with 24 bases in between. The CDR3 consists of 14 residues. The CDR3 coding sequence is TGTGCCAGCAGGGGAGTACCGGGCCAGACTATCGGTTTCTTT. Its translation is CASRGVPGQTIGFF.

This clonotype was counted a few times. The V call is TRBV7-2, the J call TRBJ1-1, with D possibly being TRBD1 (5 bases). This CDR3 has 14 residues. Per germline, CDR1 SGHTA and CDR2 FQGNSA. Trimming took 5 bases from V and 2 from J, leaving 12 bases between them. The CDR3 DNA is TGTGCCAGCAGCGCTCACAGGAGCAACACTGAAGCTTTCTTT. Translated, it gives CASSAHRSNTEAFF.

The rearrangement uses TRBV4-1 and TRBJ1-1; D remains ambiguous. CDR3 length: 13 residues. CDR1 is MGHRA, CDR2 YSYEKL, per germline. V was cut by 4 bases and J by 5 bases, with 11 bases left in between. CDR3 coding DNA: TGCGCCAGCAGCCGGTCCGCTACGACTGAAGCTTTCTTT. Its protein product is CASSRSATTEAFF.

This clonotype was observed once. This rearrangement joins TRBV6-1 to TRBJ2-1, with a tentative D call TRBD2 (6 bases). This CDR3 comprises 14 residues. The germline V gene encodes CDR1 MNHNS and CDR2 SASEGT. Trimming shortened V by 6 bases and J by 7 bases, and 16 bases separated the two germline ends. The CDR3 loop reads CASREGPEVNEQFF. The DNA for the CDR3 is TGTGCCAGCAGGGAGGGCCCGGAAGTGAATGAGCAGTTCTTC.

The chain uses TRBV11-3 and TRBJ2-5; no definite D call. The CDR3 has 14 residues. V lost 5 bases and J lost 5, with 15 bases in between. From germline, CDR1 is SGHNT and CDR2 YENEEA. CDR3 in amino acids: CASSPPSGWETQYF. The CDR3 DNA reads TGTGCCAGCAGCCCCCCGAGTGGGTGGGAGACCCAGTACTTC.

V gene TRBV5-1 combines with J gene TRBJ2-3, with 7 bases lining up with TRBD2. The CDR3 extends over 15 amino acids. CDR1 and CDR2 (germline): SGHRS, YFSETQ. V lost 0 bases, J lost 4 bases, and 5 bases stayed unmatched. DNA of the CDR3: TGCGCCAGCAGCTTGGAGTCGGGGGGAGCAGATACGCAGTATTTT. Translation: CASSLESGGADTQYF.

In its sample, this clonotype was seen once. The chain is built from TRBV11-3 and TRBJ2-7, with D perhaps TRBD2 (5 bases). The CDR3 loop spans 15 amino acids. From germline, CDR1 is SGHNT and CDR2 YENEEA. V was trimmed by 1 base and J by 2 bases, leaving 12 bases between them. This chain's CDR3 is CASSLVLGSTYEQYF. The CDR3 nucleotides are TGTGCCAGCAGCTTAGTTTTGGGGAGCACCTACGAGCAGTACTTC.

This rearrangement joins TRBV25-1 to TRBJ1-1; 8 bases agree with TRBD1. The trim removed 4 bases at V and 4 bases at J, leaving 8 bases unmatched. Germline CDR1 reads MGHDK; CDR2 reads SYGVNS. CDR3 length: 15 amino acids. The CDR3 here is CASSGPRTGRTEAFF. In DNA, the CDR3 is TGTGCCAGCAGTGGCCCCAGGACAGGGCGCACTGAAGCTTTCTTT.

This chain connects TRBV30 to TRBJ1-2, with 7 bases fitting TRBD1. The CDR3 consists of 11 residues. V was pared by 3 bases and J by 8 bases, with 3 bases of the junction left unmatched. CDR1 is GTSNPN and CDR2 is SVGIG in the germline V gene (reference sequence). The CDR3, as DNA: TGTGCCTGGAGAGCAGGGGGAGGCTACACCTTC. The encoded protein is CAWRAGGGYTF.

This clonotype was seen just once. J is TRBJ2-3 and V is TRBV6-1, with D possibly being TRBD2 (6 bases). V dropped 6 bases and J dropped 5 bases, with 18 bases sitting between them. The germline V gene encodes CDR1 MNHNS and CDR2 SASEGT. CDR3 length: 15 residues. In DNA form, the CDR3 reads TGTGCCAGCAGAGGAGGCGGGACGTGGGGAGATACGCAGTATTTT. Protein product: CASRGGGTWGDTQYF.

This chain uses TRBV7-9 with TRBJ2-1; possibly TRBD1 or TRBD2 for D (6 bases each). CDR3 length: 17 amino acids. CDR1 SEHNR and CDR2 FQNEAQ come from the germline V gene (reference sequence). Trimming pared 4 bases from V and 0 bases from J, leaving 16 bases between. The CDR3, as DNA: TGTGCCAGCAGCTCACCACAGGGACTTAGCTCCTACAATGAGCAGTTCTTC. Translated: CASSSPQGLSSYNEQFF. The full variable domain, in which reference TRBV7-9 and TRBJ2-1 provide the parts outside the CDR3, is DTGVSQNPRHKITKRGQNVTFRCDPISEHNRLYWYRQTLGQGPEFLTYFQNEAQLEKSRLLSDRFSAERPKGSFSTLEIQRTEQGDSAMYLCASSSPQGLSSYNEQFFGPGTRLTVL.